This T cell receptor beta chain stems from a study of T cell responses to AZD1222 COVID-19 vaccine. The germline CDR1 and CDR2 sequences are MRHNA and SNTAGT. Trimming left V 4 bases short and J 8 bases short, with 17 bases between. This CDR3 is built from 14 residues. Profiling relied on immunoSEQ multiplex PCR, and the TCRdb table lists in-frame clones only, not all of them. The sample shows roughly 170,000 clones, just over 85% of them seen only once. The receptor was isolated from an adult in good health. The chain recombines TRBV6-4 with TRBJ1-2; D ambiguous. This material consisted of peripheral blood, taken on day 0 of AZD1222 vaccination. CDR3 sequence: CASSAPGGVGGYTF. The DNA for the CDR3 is TGTGCCAGCAGTGCCCCTGGAGGAGTGGGCGGCTACACCTTC.